The T cell receptor beta chain under discussion was sequenced for a study of blood T cell repertoires in COVID-19. Study-wide background: PBMCs, B-cell-depleted T cells, or T cells provided the cDNA or gDNA that made up the material.

Clones were read by immunoSEQ multiplex PCR, and TCRdb kept only the in-frame ones, dropping some. The sample has about 400,000 clones, 88% seen once; the top ten hold 2% to 2.5%. Participants spanned ages 18 to 89 years and resided in about two dozen US areas. With 5 bases removed from V and 2 bases from J, the gap between germline ends came to 13 bases. CDR1 is SGHTA, CDR2 FQGNSA, per germline. CDR3 size: 15 residues. The V call is TRBV7-2, the J call TRBJ2-1; TRBD2 is a possible D gene (5 bases). The TCR comes from a woman aged 40 to 50 with acute COVID-19. The sequencing input was PBMCs or T cells enriched from blood (not recorded which). CDR3 sequence reads: CASSRVAGTYNEQFF. The CDR3 DNA follows: TGTGCCAGCAGCCGCGTGGCGGGTACCTACAATGAGCAGTTCTTC. The entire variable domain, with the rest obtained from reference TRBV7-2 and TRBJ2-1, is as follows: GAGVSQSPSNKVTEKGKDVELRCDPISGHTALYWYRQSLGQGLEFLIYFQGNSAPDKSGLPSDRFSAERTGGSVSTLTIQRTQQEDSAVYLCASSRVAGTYNEQFFGPGTRLTVL.